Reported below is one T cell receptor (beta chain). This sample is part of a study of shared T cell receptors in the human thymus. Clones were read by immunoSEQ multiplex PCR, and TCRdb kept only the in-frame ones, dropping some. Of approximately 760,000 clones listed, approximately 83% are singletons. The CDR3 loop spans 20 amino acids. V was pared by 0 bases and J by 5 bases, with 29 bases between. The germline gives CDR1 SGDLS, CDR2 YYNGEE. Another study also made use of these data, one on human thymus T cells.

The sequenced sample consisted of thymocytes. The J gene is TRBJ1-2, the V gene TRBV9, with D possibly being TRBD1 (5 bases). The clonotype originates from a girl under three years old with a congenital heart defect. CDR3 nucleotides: TGTGCCAGCAGCGTAGATACGGGGGTGGGAGGGTCGGCGGCGGGATATGGCTACACCTTC. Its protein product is CASSVDTGVGGSAAGYGYTF.